This is a list of T cell receptor beta chains from one sample in a study of CD8+ T cells in alopecia areata. Method: immunoSEQ multiplex PCR; TCRdb's copy keeps in-frame clones and lacks some. The sample holds 25,000 to 35,000 clones; about two thirds are singletons and the top ten take around 17%. The material sequenced was NKG2D-high CD8+ T cells sorted from blood. The source is a human donor with alopecia areata. Both conserved end residues are part of each CDR3. Fields, in order: D gene, clone size, V gene, J gene, CDR3 DNA, CDR3 protein. The D gene is left open where the match is weak. Only some rows state a clone size, as once, few, many or a class for expanded clones.

TRBD1	few	TRBV28	TRBJ1-2	TGTGCCAGCAGGGGGCCCGGGACAGAAGGCTACACCTTC	CASRGPGTEGYTF
.	.	TRBV4-1	TRBJ2-7	TGCGCCAGCAGCCAAGTAGGTTCCTACGAGCAGTACTTC	CASSQVGSYEQYF
.	.	TRBV2	TRBJ2-7	TGTGCCAGCAGTCTACTAACCTACGAGCAGTACTTC	CASSLLTYEQYF
.	.	TRBV7-9	TRBJ2-3	TGTGCCAGCAGCTTGGTGGGAGGCACAGATACGCAGTATTTT	CASSLVGGTDTQYF
.	.	TRBV4-1	TRBJ2-7	TGCGCCAGCAGCCTCGGGGCTAGCGCGGGCGAGCAGTACTTC	CASSLGASAGEQYF
.	.	TRBV4-1	TRBJ2-1	TGCGCCAGCAGCCAAGCCTTGGGGGTGTCCTACAATGAGCAGTTCTTC	CASSQALGVSYNEQFF
.	.	TRBV28	TRBJ2-7	TGTGCCAGCAGGCCTTATTCCTCCTACTCCTACGAGCAGTACTTC	CASRPYSSYSYEQYF
.	.	TRBV29-1	TRBJ2-7	TGCAGCGGAACAGGAGTATCTTCCTACGAGCAGTACTTC	CSGTGVSSYEQYF
.	.	TRBV27	TRBJ2-1	TGTGCCAGCAGTTTGTCTCAGTACAATGAGCAGTTCTTC	CASSLSQYNEQFF
TRBD2	.	TRBV5-6	TRBJ2-7	TGTGCCAGCAGCCTGGAGGGACGGACTAGGGAGCAGTACTTC	CASSLEGRTREQYF
.	few	TRBV4-1	TRBJ2-1	TGCGCCAGCAGCCAAGCTTCCACAGGACCTTTCTACAATGAGCAGTTCTTC	CASSQASTGPFYNEQFF
.	.	TRBV2	TRBJ1-5	TGTGCCAGCAGCCCTCTCGGGGGGTATCAGCCCCAGCATTTT	CASSPLGGYQPQHF
.	.	TRBV6-5	TRBJ2-7	TGTGCCAGCAGTCTGATCCAGGGTGGCTACGAGCAGTACTTC	CASSLIQGGYEQYF
TRBD1	few	TRBV28	TRBJ2-3	TGTGCCAGCAGTTTATCCGGGACAGGGCGAGGAGATACGCAGTATTTT	CASSLSGTGRGDTQYF
.	.	TRBV29-1	TRBJ2-1	TGCAGCGTTGTAAACCCCGCGGGAAAACGGAATGAGCAGTTCTTC	CSVVNPAGKRNEQFF
.	.	TRBV7-9	TRBJ2-1	TGTGCCAGCAGCCCCCAAGGGAGCTCCTACAATGAGCAGTTCTTC	CASSPQGSSYNEQFF
.	.	TRBV21-1	TRBJ2-5	TGTGCCAGCAGCAAAAGGAGTCAAGAGACCCAGTACTTC	CASSKRSQETQYF
.	.	TRBV29-1	TRBJ1-1	TGCAGCGTTGAAGATCAGTCCGGACCGAACACTGAAGCTTTCTTT	CSVEDQSGPNTEAFF
TRBD1	few	TRBV28	TRBJ2-7	TGTGCCAGCAGTTTGGGACAGGGATTCTCCTACGAGCAGTACTTC	CASSLGQGFSYEQYF
TRBD1	.	TRBV5-1	TRBJ2-1	TGCGCCAGCAGCTTGGCTTACAGGGGCTCCTACAATGAGCAGTTCTTC	CASSLAYRGSYNEQFF
.	.	TRBV5-6	TRBJ2-1	TGTGCCAGCAGCTTGGCTTCTCTTCAGACTCTGAGCTCCTACAATGAGCAGTTCTTC	CASSLASLQTLSSYNEQFF
.	.	TRBV6-5	TRBJ2-5	TGTGCCAGCAGTTATTTGACAGATCCAAGAGTGGCCCAGTACTTC	CASSYLTDPRVAQYF
TRBD2	.	TRBV7-9	TRBJ2-3	TGTGCCAGCAGCTACGAAGCGGGGGGTGGCACAGATACGCAGTATTTT	CASSYEAGGGTDTQYF
TRBD1	.	TRBV2	TRBJ2-5	TGTGCCAGCAGTGAAAGGCCTGTGTGGGACAGGGATCGGGAGACCCAGTACTTC	CASSERPVWDRDRETQYF
.	few	TRBV7-9	TRBJ2-3	TGTGCCAGCAGCCGACGCAGGGACTCCACAGATACGCAGTATTTT	CASSRRRDSTDTQYF
TRBD2	few	TRBV7-9	TRBJ2-1	TGTGCCAGCAGCTTAGTGGTGACTAGCGGATACAATGAGCAGTTCTTC	CASSLVVTSGYNEQFF
.	.	TRBV7-3	TRBJ2-3	TGTGCCAGCAGCTTATCACCCGTTGGGGGAAGTACAGATACGCAGTATTTT	CASSLSPVGGSTDTQYF
.	few	TRBV27	TRBJ2-2	TGTGCCAGCAGTTTATATGTGGGAGGCGTCACCGGGGAGCTGTTTTTT	CASSLYVGGVTGELFF
TRBD2	.	TRBV15	TRBJ2-1	TGTGCCACCAGTTCACGGGGCGGGAGGCCCTACAATGAGCAGTTCTTC	CATSSRGGRPYNEQFF
TRBD1	.	TRBV5-1	TRBJ2-1	TGCGCCAGCAGCTTGTCGGACAGGGGGCATTTATACAATGAGCAGTTCTTC	CASSLSDRGHLYNEQFF
.	few	TRBV25-1	TRBJ2-7	TGTGCCAGCAGTTCAATGGGGTTGGACTACGAGCAGTACTTC	CASSSMGLDYEQYF
TRBD2	once	TRBV7-6	TRBJ2-1	TGTGCCAGCAGCCGGATCGGGACTAGCGACATCAATGAGCAGTTCTTC	CASSRIGTSDINEQFF
.	.	TRBV19	TRBJ2-1	TGTGCCAGTAGTATCGAGGCTAGTTATGAGCAGTTCTTC	CASSIEASYEQFF
.	.	TRBV29-1	TRBJ1-3	TGCAGCGTTGAAGGCCTCGAAGAAAGCTCTGGAAACACCATATATTTT	CSVEGLEESSGNTIYF
.	.	TRBV27	TRBJ2-7	TGTGCCAGCAGTTTAGAGAGCTCCTACGAGCAGTACTTC	CASSLESSYEQYF
.	few	TRBV28	TRBJ1-2	TGTGCCAGCAGTTTGTTTGGGGGCGGTGAGGGCTACACCTTC	CASSLFGGGEGYTF
TRBD1	once	TRBV2	TRBJ2-7	TGTGCCAGCATGGGTCAGGGGGCCATCACCGGCCGATACGAGCAGTACTTC	CASMGQGAITGRYEQYF
.	.	TRBV11-2	TRBJ2-1	TGTGCCAGCAGAGCTGGACTCGTCCCCAATGAGCAGTTCTTC	CASRAGLVPNEQFF
TRBD1	.	TRBV15	TRBJ2-5	TGTGCCACCGAGGGGCACAGGGGAGAGACCCAGTACTTC	CATEGHRGETQYF
.	.	TRBV29-1	TRBJ2-7	TGCAGCGTTGGTGGTGGCAGGGCCCCCTACGAGCAGTACTTC	CSVGGGRAPYEQYF
.	.	TRBV6-5	TRBJ2-3	TGTGCCAGCAGTTACTATAATGAAGATACGCAGTATTTT	CASSYYNEDTQYF
.	.	TRBV2	TRBJ2-1	TGTGCCAGCAGTGCGGGCAGGGCCCAAAATGAGCAGTTCTTC	CASSAGRAQNEQFF
TRBD2	.	TRBV23-1	TRBJ2-7	TGCGCCAGCAGTCAAGGGGGGGAGAGGCCCTACGAGCAGTACTTC	CASSQGGERPYEQYF
TRBD1	few	TRBV4-1	TRBJ2-2	TGCGCCAGCAGCCAAGAGAAGACAGGGCGAACGACCGGGGAGCTGTTTTTT	CASSQEKTGRTTGELFF
.	.	TRBV7-2	TRBJ2-2	TGTGCCAGCAGCTATCATTTGCAGATATCGAACACCGGGGAGCTGTTTTTT	CASSYHLQISNTGELFF
.	.	TRBV2	TRBJ2-1	TGTGCCAGCAGTGAAACCACCAGCAATGAGCAGTTCTTC	CASSETTSNEQFF
.	.	TRBV27	TRBJ2-1	TGTGCCAGCAGTTTGGCCAATGAGCAGTTCTTC	CASSLANEQFF
.	.	TRBV4-3	TRBJ2-5	TGCGCCAGCAGCCAAGGAGTCGCTGGGGCCCCAGAGACCCAGTACTTC	CASSQGVAGAPETQYF
TRBD2	.	TRBV13	TRBJ2-3	TGTGCCAGCAGCTTTACTAGCGGGAGATCAGATACGCAGTATTTT	CASSFTSGRSDTQYF
TRBD1	.	TRBV4-1	TRBJ2-7	TGCGCCAGCAGCCAAGAAGAGGCGCCGGGACAGGGGGCATGGGAGCAGTACTTC	CASSQEEAPGQGAWEQYF
.	.	TRBV11-2	TRBJ1-1	TGTGCCAGCAGCTTAGGCACAGGAAGCACTGAAGCTTTCTTT	CASSLGTGSTEAFF